This record looks at one T cell receptor beta chain sequence and its context. Libraries were prepared by immunoSEQ multiplex PCR; TCRdb keeps only in-frame clonotypes and omits some of them. The table has about 130,000 clones, about 86% seen once. This sample was included in a study of blood T cell repertoires in COVID-19. Turning to the study itself: Sources were T cells, B-cell-depleted T cells, or PBMCs; the material itself was cDNA or gDNA.

J gave up 2 bases and V 1 base, and 4 bases lay outside the gene matches. This CDR3 has 16 residues. Germline CDR1 and CDR2: SGDLS and YYNGEE. Sequencing input: PBMCs or T cells enriched from blood (not recorded which). This clonotype was obtained from a woman aged 50 to 60 who had recovered from COVID-19. V usage is TRBV9 and J usage is TRBJ2-3, with 10 bases fitting TRBD2. For the CDR3, the DNA is TGTGCCAGCAGCGTAAGCGGGGGGGCTTCCACAGATACGCAGTATTTT. Translation gives CASSVSGGASTDTQYF. Variable domain in full (rest from reference TRBV9 and TRBJ2-3): DSGVTQTPKHLITATGQRVTLRCSPRSGDLSVYWYQQSLDQGLQFLIQYYNGEERAKGNILERFSAQQFPDLHSELNLSSLELGDSALYFCASSVSGGASTDTQYFGPGTRLTVL.